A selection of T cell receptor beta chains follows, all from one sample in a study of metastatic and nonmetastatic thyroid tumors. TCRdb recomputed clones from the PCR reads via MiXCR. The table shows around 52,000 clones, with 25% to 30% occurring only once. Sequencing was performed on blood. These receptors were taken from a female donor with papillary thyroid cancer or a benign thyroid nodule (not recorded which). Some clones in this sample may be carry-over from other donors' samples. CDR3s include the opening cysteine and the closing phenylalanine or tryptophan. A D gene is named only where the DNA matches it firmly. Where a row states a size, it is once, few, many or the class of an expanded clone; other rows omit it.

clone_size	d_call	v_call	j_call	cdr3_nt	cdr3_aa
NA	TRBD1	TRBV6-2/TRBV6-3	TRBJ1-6	TGTGCCAGCAGTTTGACAGGGGCGGATTCACCCCTCCACTTT	CASSLTGADSPLHF
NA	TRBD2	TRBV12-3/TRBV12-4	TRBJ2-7	TGTGCCAGCAGTCCCTCGGGACTATACTACGAGCAGTACTTC	CASSPSGLYYEQYF
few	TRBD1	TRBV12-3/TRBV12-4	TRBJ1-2	TGTGCCAGCAGTCCACAGGGGGCTATAAGTTATGGCTACACCTTC	CASSPQGAISYGYTF
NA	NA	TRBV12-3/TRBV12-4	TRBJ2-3	TGTGCCAGCAGCCGGGGGGCCTTCACAGATACGCAGTATTTT	CASSRGAFTDTQYF
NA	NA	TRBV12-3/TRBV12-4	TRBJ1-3	TGTGCCAGCAGTTTGGGGGTAACTGGAAACACCATATATTTT	CASSLGVTGNTIYF
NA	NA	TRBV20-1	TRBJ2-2	TGCAGTGCTGTTCTAGCGCCCGGGGAGCTGTTTTTT	CSAVLAPGELFF
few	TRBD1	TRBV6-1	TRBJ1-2	TGTGCCAGCAGTGTCTCACAGGGGACACCCTATGGCTACACCTTC	CASSVSQGTPYGYTF
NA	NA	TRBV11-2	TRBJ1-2	TGTGCCAGCAGCTTAGATATGGCAGGGGCGAGTCTTAATGGCTACACCTTC	CASSLDMAGASLNGYTF
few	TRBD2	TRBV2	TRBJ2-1	TGTGCCAGCCAAGCGGGACCAGGATACAATGAGCAGTTCTTC	CASQAGPGYNEQFF
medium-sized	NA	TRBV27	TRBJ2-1	TGTGCCAGCAGTTACGACGGAGCCTCCTACAATGAGCAGTTCTTC	CASSYDGASYNEQFF
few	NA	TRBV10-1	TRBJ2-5	TGCGCCAGCAGTGAGTCTCACGGGACAAGGGGATTAGAGACCCAGTACTTC	CASSESHGTRGLETQYF
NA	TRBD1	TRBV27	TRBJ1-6	TGTGCCAGCAGTTTCATGGGACAGCAGAATTCACCCCTCCACTTT	CASSFMGQQNSPLHF
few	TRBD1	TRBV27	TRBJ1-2	TGTGCCAGCAGAAGGGACAGAGGACATGGCTACACCTTC	CASRRDRGHGYTF
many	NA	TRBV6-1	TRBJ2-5	TGTGCCAGCAGTCCCTCCTTTCCCGGTCGCGAGACCCAGTACTTC	CASSPSFPGRETQYF
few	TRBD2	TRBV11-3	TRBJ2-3	TGTGCCAGCAGCAGAAGCGGGAGGGCCGAAGATACGCAGTATTTT	CASSRSGRAEDTQYF
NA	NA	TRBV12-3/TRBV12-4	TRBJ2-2	TGTGCCAGCAGTCCCCGAACAGCGAACACCGGGGAGCTGTTTTTT	CASSPRTANTGELFF
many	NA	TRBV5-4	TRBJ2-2	TGTGCCAGCAGCTGGCAGGATCTAAACACCGGGGAGCTGTTTTTT	CASSWQDLNTGELFF
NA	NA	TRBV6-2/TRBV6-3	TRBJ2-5	TGTGCCAGCAGGCCTCCCGACAGGGAGGGAGAGACCCAGTACTTC	CASRPPDREGETQYF
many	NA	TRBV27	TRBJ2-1	TGTGCCAGCAGTTTATTAGACAGCGCGAATGAGCAGTTCTTC	CASSLLDSANEQFF
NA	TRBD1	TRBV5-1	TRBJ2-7	TGCGCCAGCAGCTCCAACACAGGGGCCGAGCAGTACTTC	CASSSNTGAEQYF
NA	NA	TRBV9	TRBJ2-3	TGTGCCAGCAGCGTAGGCTCGCGGAGCACAGATACGCAGTATTTT	CASSVGSRSTDTQYF
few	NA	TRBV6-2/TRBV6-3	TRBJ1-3	TGTGCCGCAGGACCTACTGGAAACACCATATATTTT	CAAGPTGNTIYF
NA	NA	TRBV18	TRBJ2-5	TGTGCCAGCTCGACGGACTGGGAAGAGACCCAGTACTTC	CASSTDWEETQYF
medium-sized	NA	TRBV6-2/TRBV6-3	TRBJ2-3	TGTGCTGTTCGGAGCCAGGGGTCAGATACGCAGTATTTT	CAVRSQGSDTQYF
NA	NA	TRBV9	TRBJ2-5	TGTGCCAGCAGCGGAAACGGAGGGGAGACCCAGTACTTC	CASSGNGGETQYF
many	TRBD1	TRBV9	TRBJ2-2	TGTGCCAGCAGCGTATCCGGGACAGGGAATTTCGGCACCGGGGGGCTGTTTTTT	CASSVSGTGNFGTGGLFF
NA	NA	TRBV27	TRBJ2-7	TGTGCCAGCAGTTTTCTTTCTACTAAATCCTACGAGCAGTACTTC	CASSFLSTKSYEQYF
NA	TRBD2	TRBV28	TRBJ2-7	TGTGCCAGCAGTTTATCCCTTGGACTAGCGGGGGGGTCTGATTTGGACGAGCAGTACTTC	CASSLSLGLAGGSDLDEQYF
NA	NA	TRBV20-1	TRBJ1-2	TGCAGTGCTGTACGAGAGGTGGGCTATGGCTACACCTTC	CSAVREVGYGYTF
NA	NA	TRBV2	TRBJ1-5	TGTGCCAGCAGTGAAGGTTTAGCGGGGTTGTTTAATCAGCCCCAGCATTTT	CASSEGLAGLFNQPQHF
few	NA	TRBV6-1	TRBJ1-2	TGTGCCAGCAGCCAGAGTCTAGGGGATGGCTACACCTTC	CASSQSLGDGYTF
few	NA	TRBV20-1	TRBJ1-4	TGCAGTGCTAGAGTGGCGGGAGAGGAAAAACTGTTTTTT	CSARVAGEEKLFF
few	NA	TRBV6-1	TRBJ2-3	TGTGCCAGCAGTGTTTCGGCGGGGGCCGGAGATACGCAGTATTTT	CASSVSAGAGDTQYF
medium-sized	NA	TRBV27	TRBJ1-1	TGTGCCAGCATGCCGGGACGGCGGAACACTGAAGCTTTCTTT	CASMPGRRNTEAFF
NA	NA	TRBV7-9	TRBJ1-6	TGTGCCAGCAGCTTAGACAGCTCCGCGCCCCTCCACTTT	CASSLDSSAPLHF
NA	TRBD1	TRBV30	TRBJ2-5	TGTGCCTGGGGGTACAGGGGTTCAGAGACCCAGTACTTC	CAWGYRGSETQYF
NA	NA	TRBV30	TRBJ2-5	TGTGCCTGGAGTGTACAGTGGGACATCTTCCAAGAGACCCAGTACTTC	CAWSVQWDIFQETQYF
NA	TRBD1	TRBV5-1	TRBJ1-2	TGCGCCAGCACAGGACAGGGTGGCTATGGCTACACCTTC	CASTGQGGYGYTF
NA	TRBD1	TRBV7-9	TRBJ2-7	TGTGCCAGCAGCGGGGGACAGGGCGAAGAGCAGTACTTC	CASSGGQGEEQYF
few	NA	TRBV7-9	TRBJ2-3	TGTGCCAGCAGCTTTAGCACAGATACGCAGTATTTT	CASSFSTDTQYF
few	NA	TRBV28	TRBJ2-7	TGTGCCAGCAAACGAGTCGAGCAGTACTTC	CASKRVEQYF
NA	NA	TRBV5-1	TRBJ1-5	TGCGCCAGCAGCTTGGACGGCCCGGGGCAGCCCCAGCATTTT	CASSLDGPGQPQHF
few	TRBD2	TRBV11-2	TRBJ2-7	TGTGCCAGCAGCAACGGGAGACTAGCGGGGTACGAGCAGTACTTC	CASSNGRLAGYEQYF
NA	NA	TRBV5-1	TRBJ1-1	TGCGCCAGCGCCAGCCCCGGGGAGGGACGCTTTACAGCTTTCTTT	CASASPGEGRFTAFF
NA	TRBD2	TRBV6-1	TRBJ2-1	TGTGCCAGCAGTGTACAACCGGGACTAGGAGTAGGTGGGCAGTTCTTC	CASSVQPGLGVGGQFF
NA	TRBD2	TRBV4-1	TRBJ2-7	TGCGCCAGCAGCCAAGAACGGGAGGGAGTCGAGCAGTACTTC	CASSQEREGVEQYF
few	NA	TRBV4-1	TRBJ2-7	TGCGCCAGCAGCACCCTGGACGGGGCCTACGAGCAGTACTTC	CASSTLDGAYEQYF
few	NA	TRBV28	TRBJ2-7	TGTGCCATCAGCCCAACCCCCAGCGGGTTGATCTACGAGCAGTACTTC	CAISPTPSGLIYEQYF
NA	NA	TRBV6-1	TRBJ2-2	TGTGCCAGCTCTACGAGACAAGGGGAGCTGTTTTTT	CASSTRQGELFF
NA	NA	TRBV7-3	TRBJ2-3	TGTGCCAGCAGCTTATGGGCCACAGATACGCAGTATTTT	CASSLWATDTQYF
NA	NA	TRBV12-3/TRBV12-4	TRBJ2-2	TGTGCCAGCAGTGGACTGAACACCGGGGAGCTGTTTTTT	CASSGLNTGELFF